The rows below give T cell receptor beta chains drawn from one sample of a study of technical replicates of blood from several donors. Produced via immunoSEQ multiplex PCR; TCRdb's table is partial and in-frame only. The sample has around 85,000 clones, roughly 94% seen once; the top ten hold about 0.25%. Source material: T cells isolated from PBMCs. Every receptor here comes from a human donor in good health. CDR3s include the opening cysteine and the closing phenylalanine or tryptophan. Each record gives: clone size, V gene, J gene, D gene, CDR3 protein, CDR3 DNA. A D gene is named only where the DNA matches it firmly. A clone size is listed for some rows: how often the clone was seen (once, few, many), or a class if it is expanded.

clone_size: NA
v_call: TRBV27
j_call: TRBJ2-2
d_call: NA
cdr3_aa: CASSLVAGITGELFF
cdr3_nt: TGTGCCAGCAGTTTGGTGGCGGGTATCACCGGGGAGCTGTTTTTT

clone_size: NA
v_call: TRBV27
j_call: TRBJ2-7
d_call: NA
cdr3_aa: CASSSAYEQYF
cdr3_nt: TGTGCCAGCAGTTCCGCCTACGAGCAGTACTTC

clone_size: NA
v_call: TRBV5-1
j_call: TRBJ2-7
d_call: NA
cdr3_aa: CASSLSNGRGDEQYF
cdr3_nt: TGCGCCAGCAGCTTAAGTAACGGGAGAGGTGACGAGCAGTACTTC

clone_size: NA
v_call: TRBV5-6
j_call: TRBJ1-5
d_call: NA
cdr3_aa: CASSAALGQEPQHF
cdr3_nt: TGTGCCAGCAGCGCCGCCCTGGGGCAGGAGCCCCAGCATTTT

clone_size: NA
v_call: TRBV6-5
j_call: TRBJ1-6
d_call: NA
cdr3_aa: CASTITSQGLSPLHF
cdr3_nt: TGTGCCAGCACCATAACATCCCAGGGGCTCTCACCCCTCCACTTT

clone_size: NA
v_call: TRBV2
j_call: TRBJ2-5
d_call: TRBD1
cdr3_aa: CASRDRGPTRETQYF
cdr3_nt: TGTGCCAGCCGGGACAGGGGTCCCACCAGGGAGACCCAGTACTTC

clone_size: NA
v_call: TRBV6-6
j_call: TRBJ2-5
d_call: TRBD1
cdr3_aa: CASRPGQGRETQYF
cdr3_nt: TGTGCCAGCAGACCCGGACAGGGTCGGGAGACCCAGTACTTC

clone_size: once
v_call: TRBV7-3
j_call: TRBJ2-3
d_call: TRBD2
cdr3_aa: CASNNLLAGSRPGTVDTQYF
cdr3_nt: TGTGCCAGCAACAACTTACTAGCGGGGAGTCGGCCTGGGACGGTAGATACGCAGTATTTT

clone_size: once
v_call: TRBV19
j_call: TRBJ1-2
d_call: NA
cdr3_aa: CASSIVGNANYGYTF
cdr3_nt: TGTGCCAGTAGTATAGTTGGCAACGCTAACTATGGCTACACCTTC

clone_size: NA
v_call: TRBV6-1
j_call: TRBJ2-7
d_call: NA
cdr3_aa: CASSVSRVGEQYF
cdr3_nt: TGTGCCAGCAGTGTTTCCAGGGTCGGCGAGCAGTACTTC

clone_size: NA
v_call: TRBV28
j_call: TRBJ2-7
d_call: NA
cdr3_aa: CASDSNRGEQYF
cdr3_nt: TGTGCCAGCGATAGTAACCGGGGGGAGCAGTACTTC

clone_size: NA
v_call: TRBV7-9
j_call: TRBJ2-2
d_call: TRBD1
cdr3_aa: CASSLGQTTGELFF
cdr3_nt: TGTGCCAGCAGCCTGGGACAGACCACCGGGGAGCTGTTTTTT

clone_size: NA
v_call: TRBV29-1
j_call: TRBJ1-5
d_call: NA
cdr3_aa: CSVGDSNQPQHF
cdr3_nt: TGCAGCGTAGGGGATAGCAATCAGCCCCAGCATTTT

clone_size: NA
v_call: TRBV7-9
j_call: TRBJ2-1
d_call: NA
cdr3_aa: CASSFPSLNEQFF
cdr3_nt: TGTGCCAGCAGCTTTCCTAGTTTGAATGAGCAGTTCTTC

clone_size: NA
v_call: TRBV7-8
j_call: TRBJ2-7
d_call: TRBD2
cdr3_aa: CASSRGGRTYEQYF
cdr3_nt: TGTGCCAGCAGCCGGGGGGGACGTACCTACGAGCAGTACTTC

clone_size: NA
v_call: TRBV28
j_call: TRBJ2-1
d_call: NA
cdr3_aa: CASSFGDVGNEQFF
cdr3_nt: TGTGCCAGCAGTTTTGGAGATGTAGGCAATGAGCAGTTCTTC

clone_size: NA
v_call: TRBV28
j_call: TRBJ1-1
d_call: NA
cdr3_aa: CASSSPDPRGAFF
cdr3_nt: TGTGCCAGCAGTTCCCCGGACCCGAGGGGGGCTTTCTTT

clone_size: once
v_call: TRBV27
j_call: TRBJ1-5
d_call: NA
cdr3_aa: CASSTAGEGSNQPQHF
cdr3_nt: TGTGCCAGCAGCACGGCTGGAGAGGGCAGCAATCAGCCCCAGCATTTT

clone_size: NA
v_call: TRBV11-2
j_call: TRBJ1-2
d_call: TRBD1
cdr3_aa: CASSQTGGLGGYTF
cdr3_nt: TGTGCCAGCAGTCAGACAGGGGGCCTAGGTGGCTACACCTTC

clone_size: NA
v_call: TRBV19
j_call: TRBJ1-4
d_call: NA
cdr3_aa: CASSFGNEKLFF
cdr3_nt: TGTGCCAGTAGCTTCGGGAACGAAAAACTGTTTTTT

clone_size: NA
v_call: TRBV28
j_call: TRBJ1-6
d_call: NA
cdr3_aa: CASSAGRESPLHF
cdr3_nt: TGTGCCAGCAGTGCAGGGAGGGAGTCACCCCTCCACTTT

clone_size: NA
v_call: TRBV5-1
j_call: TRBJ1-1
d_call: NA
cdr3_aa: CASRGDKDRTNTEAFF
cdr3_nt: TGCGCCAGCAGAGGGGATAAAGACAGGACGAACACTGAAGCTTTCTTT

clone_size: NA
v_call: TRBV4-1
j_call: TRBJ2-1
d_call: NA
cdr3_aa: CASTLDRNSYNEQFF
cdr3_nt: TGCGCCAGTACCCTCGACAGAAATTCCTACAATGAGCAGTTCTTC

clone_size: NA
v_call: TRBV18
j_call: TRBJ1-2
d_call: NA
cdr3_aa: CASSPTDTQGGYTF
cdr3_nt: TGTGCCAGCTCCCCGACAGACACTCAGGGGGGCTACACCTTC

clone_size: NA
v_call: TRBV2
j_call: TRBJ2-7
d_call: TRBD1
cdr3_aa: CAGGGTGGKEQYF
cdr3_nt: TGTGCCGGGGGAGGGACAGGGGGAAAGGAGCAGTACTTC

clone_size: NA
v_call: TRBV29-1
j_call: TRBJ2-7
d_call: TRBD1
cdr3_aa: CSVVTSHRGAYEQYF
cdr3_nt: TGCAGCGTTGTCACATCTCACAGGGGGGCCTACGAGCAGTACTTC

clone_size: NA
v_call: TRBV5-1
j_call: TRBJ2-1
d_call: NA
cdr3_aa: CASSLEGGVLNNEQFF
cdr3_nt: TGCGCCAGCAGCTTGGAGGGCGGGGTTCTCAACAATGAGCAGTTCTTC

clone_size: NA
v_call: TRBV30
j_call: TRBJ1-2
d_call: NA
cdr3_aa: CAWSPDTYGYTF
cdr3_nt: TGTGCCTGGAGCCCGGACACCTATGGCTACACCTTC

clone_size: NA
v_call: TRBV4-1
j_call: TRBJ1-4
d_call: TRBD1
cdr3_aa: CASSPRDRGYEKLFF
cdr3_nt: TGCGCCAGCAGCCCACGGGACAGGGGCTATGAAAAACTGTTTTTT

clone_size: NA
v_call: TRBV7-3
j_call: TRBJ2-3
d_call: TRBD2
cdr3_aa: CASSPTSASTDTQYF
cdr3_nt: TGTGCCAGCAGCCCGACTAGCGCTAGCACAGATACGCAGTATTTT

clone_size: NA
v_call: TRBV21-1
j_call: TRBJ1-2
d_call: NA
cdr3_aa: CASGGAGAHFYGYTF
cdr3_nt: TGTGCCAGCGGGGGGGCAGGGGCACACTTCTATGGCTACACCTTC

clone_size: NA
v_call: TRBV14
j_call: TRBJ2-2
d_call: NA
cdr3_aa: CASSRRGLAAGELFF
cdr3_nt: TGTGCCAGCAGCCGGAGGGGCCTGGCGGCCGGGGAGCTGTTTTTT

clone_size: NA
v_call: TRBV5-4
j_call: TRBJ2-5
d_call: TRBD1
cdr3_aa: CASSRDSLHQETQYF
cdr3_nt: TGTGCCAGCAGCCGGGACAGTTTGCACCAAGAGACCCAGTACTTC

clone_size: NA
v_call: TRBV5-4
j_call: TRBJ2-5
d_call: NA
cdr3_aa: CASSLSSKEETQYF
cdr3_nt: TGTGCCAGCAGCTTGTCTTCGAAGGAGGAGACCCAGTACTTC

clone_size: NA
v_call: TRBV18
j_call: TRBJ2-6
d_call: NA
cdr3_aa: CASSPLPSGANVLTF
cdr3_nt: TGTGCCAGCTCACCTCTACCTTCTGGGGCCAACGTCCTGACTTTC

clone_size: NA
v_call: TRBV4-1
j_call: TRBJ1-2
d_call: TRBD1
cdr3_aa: CASSQPGTGSVGYGYTF
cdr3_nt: TGCGCCAGCAGCCAACCCGGGACAGGGTCCGTCGGCTATGGCTACACCTTC

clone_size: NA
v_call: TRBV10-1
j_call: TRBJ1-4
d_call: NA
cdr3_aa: CASSEAYGRGEKLFF
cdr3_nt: TGCGCCAGCAGTGAGGCGTACGGTAGAGGGGAAAAACTGTTTTTT

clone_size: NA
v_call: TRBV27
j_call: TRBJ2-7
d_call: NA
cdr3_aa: CASSHSGPKEQQYF
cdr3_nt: TGTGCCAGCAGCCATAGCGGTCCTAAGGAACAGCAGTACTTC

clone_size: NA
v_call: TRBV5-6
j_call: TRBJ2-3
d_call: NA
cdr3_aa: CASSLFRARGDTQYF
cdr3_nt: TGTGCCAGCAGCTTGTTTAGGGCCCGGGGAGATACGCAGTATTTT

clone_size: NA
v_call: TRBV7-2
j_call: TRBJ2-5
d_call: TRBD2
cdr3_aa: CASSLGGSETQYF
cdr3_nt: TGTGCCAGCAGCCTCGGGGGGTCAGAGACCCAGTACTTC

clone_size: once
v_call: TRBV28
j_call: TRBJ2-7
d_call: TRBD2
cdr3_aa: CASSLGGRRTISRYF
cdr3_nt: TGTGCCAGCAGTTTAGGCGGGAGGAGGACTATAAGCCGGTACTTC

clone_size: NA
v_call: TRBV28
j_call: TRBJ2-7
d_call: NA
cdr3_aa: CASSFLDRTYEQYF
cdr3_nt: TGTGCCAGCAGTTTCCTAGACCGAACCTACGAGCAGTACTTC

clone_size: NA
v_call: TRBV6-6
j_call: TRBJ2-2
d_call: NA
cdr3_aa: CASSYGRANTGELFF
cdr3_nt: TGTGCCAGCAGTTACGGTCGAGCGAACACCGGGGAGCTGTTTTTT

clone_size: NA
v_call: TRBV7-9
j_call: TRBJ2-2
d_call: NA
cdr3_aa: CASSLAHTGELFF
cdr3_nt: TGTGCCAGCAGCTTAGCTCATACCGGGGAGCTGTTTTTT

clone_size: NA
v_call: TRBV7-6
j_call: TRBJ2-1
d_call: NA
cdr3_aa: CASSSRVYNEQFF
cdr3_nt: TGTGCCAGCAGCTCCCGGGTCTACAATGAGCAGTTCTTC

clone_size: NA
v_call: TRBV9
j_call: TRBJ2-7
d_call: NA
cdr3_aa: CASSHTSGRGSEQYF
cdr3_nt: TGTGCCAGCAGCCACACCAGCGGACGGGGGAGCGAGCAGTACTTC